The sequence of this T cell receptor (beta chain) was determined in a study of blood T cell repertoires in COVID-19. This clone has a count of ten or more. Profiling relied on immunoSEQ multiplex PCR, and the TCRdb table lists in-frame clones only, not all of them. Of 150,000 to 200,000 clones in the sample, over 80% are singletons; the top ten hold more than 4.5%. V shed 3 bases and J 6 bases; nucleotides not matched to a gene: 3. The CDR3 is made up of 14 amino acids. Germline V gene lookup returns CDR1 WNHNN and CDR2 SYGVQD (reference sequence). V and J are TRBV10-1 and TRBJ1-5, with 9 nucleotides matching TRBD1. The sample taken for sequencing was PBMCs or T cells enriched from blood (not recorded which). The sequence was collected from a man aged 70-80 years who had been exposed to COVID-19. CDR3 bases: TGCGCCAGCAGTGATTCGGACAGGGGTCAGCCCCAGCATTTT. It translates to CASSDSDRGQPQHF.